Listed here is a single T cell receptor (beta chain). Assay: immunoSEQ multiplex PCR; the TCRdb copy retains only in-frame clones and omits some. The data hold about 160,000 clones, with over 80% observed a single time. The CDR3 contains 15 residues. The V end lost 4 bases, the J end lost 3 bases, and 13 bases lay between the germline ends. Germline values: CDR1 LGHNT, CDR2 FRNRAP. The data stem from a study of blood T cell repertoires in COVID-19. Turning to the study itself: T cells, B-cell-depleted T cells, or PBMCs supplied cDNA or gDNA.

The receptor was isolated from a woman of 80 years or more with active or convalescent COVID-19. This chain uses TRBV12-5 with TRBJ1-5, with a possible D match to TRBD1 (5 bases). The sequenced sample was peripheral blood. CDR3 in DNA: TGTGCTAGTGGTTCAGCCCGACAGTTCAATCAGCCCCAGCATTTT. The encoded protein is CASGSARQFNQPQHF.